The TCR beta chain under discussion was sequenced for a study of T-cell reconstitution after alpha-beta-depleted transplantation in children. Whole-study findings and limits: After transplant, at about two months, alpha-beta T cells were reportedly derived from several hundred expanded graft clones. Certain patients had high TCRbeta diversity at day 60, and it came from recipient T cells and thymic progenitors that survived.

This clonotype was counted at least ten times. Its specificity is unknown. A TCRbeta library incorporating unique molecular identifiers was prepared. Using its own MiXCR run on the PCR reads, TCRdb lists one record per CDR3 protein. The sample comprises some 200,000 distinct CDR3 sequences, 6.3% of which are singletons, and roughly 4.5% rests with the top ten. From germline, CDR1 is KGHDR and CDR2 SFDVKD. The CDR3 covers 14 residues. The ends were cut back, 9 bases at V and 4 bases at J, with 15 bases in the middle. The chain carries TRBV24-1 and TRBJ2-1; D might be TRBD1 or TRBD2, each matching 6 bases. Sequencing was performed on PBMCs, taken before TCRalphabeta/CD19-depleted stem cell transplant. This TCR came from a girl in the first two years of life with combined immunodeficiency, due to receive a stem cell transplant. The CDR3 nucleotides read TGTGCCACCGATGGAGGGGGTCCATACAATGAGCAGTTCTTC. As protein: CATDGGGPYNEQFF.